The TCR beta chain under discussion was sequenced for a study of blood T cells in healthy people across ages. The germline V and J ends were trimmed by 3 bases and 1 base, with 13 bases remaining between them. This CDR3 has 16 residues. The germline V gene has CDR1 MGHRA and CDR2 YSYEKL. A sample-barcoded 5' primer and a J-beta primer mix were used in a second PCR of about 7 to 12 cycles. A single record per CDR3 protein comes from TCRdb applying MiXCR to the 5' RACE reads. The sample holds roughly 1,000,000 distinct CDR3 sequences, approximately 25% seen once. Caucasian individuals from Russia who were healthy and aged about 6 to 95 acted as donors. This same sample was also taken into another study, of T cells of mothers and their children.

The sample taken for sequencing was blood. The gene calls are TRBV4-1 and TRBJ2-1; a possible D gene is TRBD1 (6 bases). The sequence came from a girl aged 2 to 10 in good health. For the CDR3, the DNA is TGCGCCAGCAGCCAGCCGGGACACGCATCCTACAATGAGCAGTTCTTC. This encodes CASSQPGHASYNEQFF.